This T cell receptor (beta chain) was profiled in a study of shared clonotypes between healthy human individuals (dated by TCRdb to about 2020). General notes on the study: A couple of women and a few men aged 18 to 49 years were included in the cohort. To increase sequencing depth and limit assay-specific biases, TCR repertoire library preparation and sequencing were carried out by different laboratories using diverse techniques. Between about 0.85 and 9.5 billion PBMCs per donor were obtained by leukapheresis. Blood TCR repertoires of roughly 5 healthy adults were deeply sequenced to estimate repertoire size and the extent of clonotype sharing between individuals. For each donor, three plates each were used for CD4 naive and CD4 memory, two plates were used for CD8 naive, and one plate was used for CD8 memory.

In the case of this clone: The antigen it recognizes is unknown. Qualities for individual bases were not recorded, and no much larger clone is one base off.

The donors were healthy, HIV-negative adults who had no recently reported acute infections or vaccinations. Every donor was a Caucasian adult residing in Nashville, Tennessee, USA. CD4+ T cells were enriched by magnetic negative selection; naive cells were then positively selected on CD45RA, and the negative fraction formed the memory subset. Blood was obtained by leukapheresis, after which PBMCs were separated by Ficoll-Histopaque density gradient centrifugation and cryopreserved in liquid nitrogen vapor phase. Purity and quantity of every magnetically sorted T cell population were checked by analytical flow cytometry. Genomic DNA was isolated from every sorted fraction and measured by UV absorbance on a Nanodrop 2000c. CDR1 and CDR2 are read off the germline V gene (reference sequence) as MNHNY and SVGAGI. The V end loses 5 bases and the J end loses 5 bases, and a stretch of 9 bases separates them. The CDR3 holds 12 amino acids from the cysteine to the phenylalanine. The CDR3 DNA has 36 bases and is translated from base 1.

Using the deep immunoSEQ assay, multiplex PCR amplified TCR CDR3 regions from genomic DNA. Genomic DNA extracted from each cell subset was distributed evenly over all wells of several immunoSEQ 96-well plates, and each plate served as one replicate. For sorted subsets, roughly 200 ng of genomic DNA, equivalent to around 30,000 T cell genomes, went into each replicate PCR. The purified libraries were quantified using a Qubit 3.0 fluorometer, sized with a Bioanalyzer 2100, and then quantified again using the KAPA Library Quantification kit. A separate single-read 150-cycle Illumina NextSeq 550 flow cell was used to sequence each immunoSEQ 96-well plate. The study's own analysis went as follows. Because the immunoSEQ output included only junctional sequences and no quality scores, the filtering could not be the same as the filtering used for full-length reads. To assign V/J genes and CDR3, sequences were annotated using PyIR, a Python wrapper for IgBLAST v1.9, with IMGT germline references. Reads were filtered out if the reads had weak V/J assignments (E-value above 1e-6), no CDR3, stop codons, out-of-frame junctions, or ambiguous translated residues. V3J clonotypes were defined as sequences sharing an identical inferred V gene, J gene, and CDR3 amino acid sequence. To compute the percentage overlap between repertoires, the number of shared unique clonotypes was divided by the size of the smaller repertoire. Repertoire richness was assessed with RTK rarefaction, the Chao1 estimator, and Recon v2.1 estimates of unobserved clonotypes. For all TCRbeta clonotypes obtained by the gDNA method from several donors, generation probabilities were computed with OLGA. The table comes from immuneACCESS by way of TCRdb, which keeps in-frame sequences with V and J called. Part of the clones is missing from these tables; in studies checked, under half for an unresolved V gene and the rest for unknown reasons. V, J and clone size reflect that table, while D and trimming were determined from the DNA. The sample table records millions of clones; approximately 93% of these occur just once. The top ten constitute 0.39% of the sample.

What the work shows at the level of the full study, not this receptor alone: The genetic and exposure-history diversity represented was limited by the small number of donors. Rarefaction of sorted-subset datasets indicated incomplete sequencing despite the large sequencing depth. Across several donors, around 5% of naive CD4, roughly 3.4% of naive CD8, roughly 2.3% of memory CD4, and under 0.45% of memory CD8 clonotypes were shared. Naive subsets generally had larger estimated clonotype richness than memory subsets. Sampling was restricted to blood, and TCR repertoires in tissues likely differ from the TCR repertoires found in blood. Compared with non-shared clonotypes, the clonotypes found in all four sorted-subset donors had higher generation probabilities. Pairwise subsampling led to the expectation that sequencing depth would affect the degree of clonotype sharing among donors.

The sample comprised naive CD4+ T cells from PBMCs. Sample cell subset or site, as interpreted from the label and publication: CD45RA+ positively selected. The chain is assembled from TRBV6-6 and TRBJ1-1, with a tentative D gene TRBD1 over 6 matching bases. The source is a man aged 18-30 years in good health. Some clones in this sample may be carry-over from other donors' samples. The nucleotides read TGTGCCAGCAGTAGTACAGGGACTGAAGCTTTCTTT. This is translated as CASSSTGTEAFF.